A single sample gave rise to the 19 T cell receptor beta chains below, sequenced in a study of blood T cell repertoires in COVID-19. Here immunoSEQ multiplex PCR was the method, and the copy in TCRdb shows in-frame clones only, minus some. The sample includes about 210,000 clones, 80% to 90% of them seen just once. The sequenced sample consisted of peripheral blood. The source is a woman aged 45 to 65 with acute or convalescent COVID-19.

This chain uses TRBV24-1 with TRBJ2-7; the D gene is possibly TRBD2 (5 bases). This CDR3 contains 15 residues. Per germline, CDR1 KGHDR and CDR2 SFDVKD. V was clipped by 8 bases and J by 2 bases, with 18 bases between them. CDR3 in amino acids: CATMVGILETYEQYF. The DNA for the CDR3 is TGTGCCACCATGGTGGGGATACTAGAGACCTACGAGCAGTACTTC.

This clone came up a few times. CDR3 in DNA: TGTGCCTGGAGTGTGGGACAGGGCTACTATGGCTACACCTTC. Protein: CAWSVGQGYYGYTF. The chain uses TRBV30 and TRBJ1-2; 9 bases map to TRBD1. Losses at the gene ends were 0 bases for V and 3 bases for J; bases not matched to a gene: 2. The length of the CDR3 is 14 residues. Germline assignment: CDR1 GTSNPN and CDR2 SVGIG (reference sequence).

The chain employs TRBV3-1 (or the pseudogene TRBV3-2) and TRBJ2-6; possible D gene TRBD1, 6 bases. Looked up from germline, CDR1 is LGHDT and CDR2 is YNNKEL (reference sequence). Between the trimmed V and J ends, which lost 7 bases and 1 base, there was a span of 11 bases. There are 15 residues in the CDR3. The CDR3 spells CASKLQGSGANVLTF. DNA of the CDR3: TGTGCCAGCAAACTACAGGGTTCTGGGGCCAACGTCCTGACTTTC.

The gene calls are TRBV27 and TRBJ1-6, with D tentatively TRBD1 (6 bases). Germline CDR1 and CDR2: MNHEY and SMNVEV (reference sequence). V was cut by 4 bases and J by 5 bases, with 9 bases left in between. This CDR3 spans 14 amino acids. CDR3 coding DNA: TGTGCCAGCAGTTACAGGGATGATAATTCACCCCTCCACTTT. Encoded protein: CASSYRDDNSPLHF.

The gene calls are TRBV28 and TRBJ1-5; TRBD1 is a possible D gene (5 bases). The CDR3 consists of 14 residues. Germline values: CDR1 MDHEN, CDR2 SYDVKM. V dropped 8 bases and J dropped 8 bases, with 19 bases sitting between them. CDR3 DNA: TGTGCCAGCCAGATCTCCGGGGGGAATAAGCCCCAGCATTTT. Protein sequence: CASQISGGNKPQHF.

The chain carries TRBV28 and TRBJ2-5; 7 bases are shared with TRBD2. CDR1 MDHEN and CDR2 SYDVKM come from the germline V gene. CDR3 length: 12 amino acids. V was pared by 5 bases and J by 5 bases, with 2 bases of the junction left unmatched. The CDR3 nucleotides are TGTGCCAGCAGTACCGGGGGGGAGACCCAGTACTTC. This codes for CASSTGGETQYF. The whole variable domain, remainder taken from reference TRBV28 and TRBJ2-5, is DVKVTQSSRYLVKRTGEKVFLECVQDMDHENMFWYRQDPGLGLRLIYFSYDVKMKEKGDIPEGYSVSREKKERFSLILESASTNQTSMYLCASSTGGETQYFGPGTRLLVL.

The chain couples TRBV11-3 to TRBJ2-1; 8 bases match TRBD2. V dropped 6 bases and J dropped 14; count of bases not matched to a gene: 15. Germline values: CDR1 SGHNT, CDR2 YENEEA. The CDR3 covers 14 residues. Written as DNA, the CDR3 is TGTGCCAGCAGGGTGACTAGCGCCAAACTGAGGGAGTTCTTC. This encodes CASRVTSAKLREFF.

The chain is built from TRBV6-5 and TRBJ1-5, with TRBD1 matching over 7 bases. With V trimmed by 4 bases and J by 6 bases, 6 bases remained unmatched. The CDR3 loop spans 14 amino acids. Germline CDR1 is MNHEY and CDR2 is SVGAGI. The CDR3 loop reads CASSSTGTVQPQHF. The CDR3 coding sequence is TGTGCCAGCAGTTCGACAGGGACAGTTCAGCCCCAGCATTTT.

The chain carries TRBV27 and TRBJ1-1, with D perhaps TRBD1 (5 bases). Trimming took off 2 bases at V and 4 bases at J, with 5 bases between the two ends. Germline V gene lookup returns CDR1 MNHEY and CDR2 SMNVEV (reference sequence). The CDR3 runs 12 residues. CDR3 loop: CASSLRGTEAFF. Written as DNA, the CDR3 is TGTGCCAGCAGTTTAAGGGGCACTGAAGCTTTCTTT.

This clone was seen a single time. This chain connects TRBV7-2 to TRBJ2-3; 8 positions match TRBD1. After removal of 5 bases from V and 5 bases from J, the junction contained 15 bases not matched to a gene. Per germline, CDR1 SGHTA and CDR2 FQGNSA. The CDR3 is 17 amino acids. CDR3 amino acids: CASSLTRGLGEGDTQYF. The CDR3 DNA reads as TGTGCCAGCAGCCTCACCAGGGGGCTGGGAGAGGGAGATACGCAGTATTTT.

This clone was seen many times. V and J are TRBV5-5 and TRBJ1-3, with 10 bases identical to TRBD1. J gave up 4 bases and V 1 base, and 5 bases lay outside the gene matches. Germline V gene lookup returns CDR1 SGHKS and CDR2 YYEKEE (reference sequence). This CDR3 comprises 16 residues. The CDR3 nucleotides are TGTGCCAGCAGCTTGTCTGGACAGGGGGTCGGAAACACCATATATTTT. Encoded protein: CASSLSGQGVGNTIYF.

This chain links TRBV5-4 with TRBJ2-7; the match to TRBD2 covers 8 bases. Germline lookup yields CDR1 SGHNT and CDR2 YYREEE (reference sequence). The trim removed 0 bases at V and 5 bases at J, leaving 7 bases unmatched. The CDR3 contains 15 residues. Here the CDR3 reads CASSLGGLVFHEQYF. The CDR3 DNA reads TGTGCCAGCAGCTTGGGGGGACTAGTCTTCCACGAGCAGTACTTC.

J is TRBJ2-7 and V is TRBV29-1; 7 nucleotides match TRBD1. V lost 7 bases, J lost 3 bases, and 3 bases stayed unmatched. Germline V gene lookup returns CDR1 SQVTM and CDR2 ANQGSEA. The CDR3 spans 11 residues. The CDR3 region is CSATGDYEQYF. CDR3 coding DNA: TGCAGCGCAACAGGGGACTACGAGCAGTACTTC.

The J gene is TRBJ1-1, the V gene TRBV27; 10 bases align to TRBD1. The CDR3 runs 16 residues. V lost 6 bases to trimming and J lost 0 bases; unmatched junction nucleotides: 7. Germline assignment: CDR1 MNHEY and CDR2 SMNVEV (reference sequence). CDR3 coding DNA: TGTGCCAGCAGCTTCATCGGACAGGGGGTGAACACTGAAGCTTTCTTT. Protein sequence: CASSFIGQGVNTEAFF.

The chain carries TRBV20-1 and TRBJ1-6; D not certain. The V end was cut by 0 bases, the J end by 14 bases, with 8 bases between. Germline-derived CDR1 and CDR2 are DFQATT and SNEGSKA (reference sequence). This CDR3 comprises 11 residues. The CDR3 sequence is CSARDMSSLHF. In nucleotides, the CDR3 is TGCAGTGCTAGAGACATGTCATCCCTCCACTTT.

This clone has a handful of counts. The rearrangement uses TRBV2 and TRBJ2-2; D is uncertain. The CDR3 consists of 15 residues. V lost 3 bases and J 8 bases, leaving 16 bases between the germline ends. Germline CDR1 reads SNHLY; CDR2 reads FYNNEI. CDR3 bases: TGTGCCAGCAGTGATTGGTCCGCCTTTCGGGGGGAGCTGTTTTTT. Protein product: CASSDWSAFRGELFF.

The J gene is TRBJ2-5, the V gene TRBV5-1; 9 nucleotides agree with TRBD1. The CDR3 runs to 14 residues. Germline CDR1 reads SGHRS; CDR2 reads YFSETQ. V lost 6 bases to trimming and J lost 3 bases; unmatched junction nucleotides: 6. The DNA of the CDR3 is TGCGCCAGCAAACCCCGGACAGGGGAAGAGACCCAGTACTTC. It codes for CASKPRTGEETQYF.

This chain connects TRBV7-2 to TRBJ2-3, with 11 bases fitting TRBD2. CDR1 is SGHTA, CDR2 FQGNSA, per germline. Germline trimming cut 3 bases from V and 6 bases from J; bases unmatched to any gene: 14. The CDR3 is 18 residues long. The CDR3 DNA follows: TGTGCCAGCAGCTTTAGACGGCCTAGCGGGGGGACTTTGGATACGCAGTATTTT. This encodes CASSFRRPSGGTLDTQYF.

The V and J genes are TRBV5-6 and TRBJ1-6; 7 nucleotides match TRBD1. Germline CDR1 reads SGHDT; CDR2 reads YYEEEE. The J segment lost 1 base and the V segment lost 4 bases, leaving 2 bases of the junction unmatched. The CDR3 spans 15 residues. The CDR3 DNA follows: TGTGCCAGCAGCAGACAGGGATCCTATAATTCACCCCTCCACTTT. It translates to CASSRQGSYNSPLHF.